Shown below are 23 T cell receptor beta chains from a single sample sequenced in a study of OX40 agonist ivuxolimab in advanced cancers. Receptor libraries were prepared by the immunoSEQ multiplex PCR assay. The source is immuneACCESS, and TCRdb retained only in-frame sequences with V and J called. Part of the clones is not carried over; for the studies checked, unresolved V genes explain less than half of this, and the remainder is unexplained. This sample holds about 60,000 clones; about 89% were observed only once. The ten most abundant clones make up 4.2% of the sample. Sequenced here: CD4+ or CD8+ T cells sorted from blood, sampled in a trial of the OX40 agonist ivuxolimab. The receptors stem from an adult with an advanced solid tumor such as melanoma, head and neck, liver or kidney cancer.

CDR3 sequence: CASSLGQGLNQPQHF. CDR3 in DNA: TGTGCCAGCAGTTTGGGACAGGGCCTCAATCAGCCCCAGCATTTT. The rearrangement links TRBV27 to TRBJ1-5; 9 bases agree with TRBD1. Germline V gives CDR1 MNHEY, CDR2 SMNVEV (reference sequence). After removal of 3 bases from V and 3 bases from J, the junction contained 3 bases not matched to a gene. The length of the CDR3 is 15 residues.

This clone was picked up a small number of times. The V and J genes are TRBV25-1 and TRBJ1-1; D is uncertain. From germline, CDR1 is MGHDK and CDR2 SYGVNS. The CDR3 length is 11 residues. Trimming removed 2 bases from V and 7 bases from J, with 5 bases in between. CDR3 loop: CASSERDEAFF. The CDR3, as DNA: TGTGCCAGCAGTGAAAGGGATGAAGCTTTCTTT.

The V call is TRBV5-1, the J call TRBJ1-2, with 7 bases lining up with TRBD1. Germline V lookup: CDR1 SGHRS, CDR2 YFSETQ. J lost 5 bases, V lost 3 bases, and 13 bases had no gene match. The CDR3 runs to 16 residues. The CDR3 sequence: CASSWDSTGTDYGYTF. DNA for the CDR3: TGCGCCAGCAGCTGGGATTCAACCGGGACAGATTATGGCTACACCTTC.

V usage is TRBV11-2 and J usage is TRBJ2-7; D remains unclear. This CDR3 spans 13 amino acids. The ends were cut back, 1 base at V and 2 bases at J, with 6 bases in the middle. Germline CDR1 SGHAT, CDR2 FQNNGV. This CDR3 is CASSLGGTYEQYV. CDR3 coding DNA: TGTGCCAGCAGCTTAGGGGGTACCTACGAGCAGTACGTC.

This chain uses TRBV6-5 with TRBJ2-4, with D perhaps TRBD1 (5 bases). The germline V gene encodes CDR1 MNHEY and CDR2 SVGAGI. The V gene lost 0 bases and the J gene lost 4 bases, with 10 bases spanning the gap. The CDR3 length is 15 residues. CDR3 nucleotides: TGTGCCAGCAGTTACTCGTTGGCAGGGAAAAACATTCAGTACTTC. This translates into CASSYSLAGKNIQYF.

The CDR3 region is CASSAGWETQYF. CDR3 sequence (DNA): TGTGCCAGCAGTGCAGGGTGGGAGACCCAGTACTTC. The chain carries TRBV11-2 and TRBJ2-5; D perhaps matches TRBD1 (5 bases). Trimming cost V 6 bases and J 5 bases, with 10 bases left between them. Germline-derived CDR1 and CDR2 are SGHAT and FQNNGV. The CDR3 is 12 amino acids. The whole variable domain, filled in from reference TRBV11-2 and TRBJ2-5, reads EAGVAQSPRYKIIEKRQSVAFWCNPISGHATLYWYQQILGQGPKLLIQFQNNGVVDDSQLPKDRFSAERLKGVDSTLKIQPAKLEDSAVYLCASSAGWETQYFGPGTRLLVL.

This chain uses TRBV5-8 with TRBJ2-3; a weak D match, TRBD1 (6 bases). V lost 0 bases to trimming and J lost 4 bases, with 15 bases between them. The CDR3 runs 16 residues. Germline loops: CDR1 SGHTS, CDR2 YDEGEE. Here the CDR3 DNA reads TGTGCCAGCAGCTTGGCTGCAGGGGAAGTATCAGATACGCAGTATTTT. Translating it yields CASSLAAGEVSDTQYF.

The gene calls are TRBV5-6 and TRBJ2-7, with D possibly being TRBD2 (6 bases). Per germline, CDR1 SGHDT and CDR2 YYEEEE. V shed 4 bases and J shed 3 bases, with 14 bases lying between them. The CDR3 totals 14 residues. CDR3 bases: TGTGCCAGCAGCACAACTAGCAGGGACTACGAGCAGTACTTC. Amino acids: CASSTTSRDYEQYF.

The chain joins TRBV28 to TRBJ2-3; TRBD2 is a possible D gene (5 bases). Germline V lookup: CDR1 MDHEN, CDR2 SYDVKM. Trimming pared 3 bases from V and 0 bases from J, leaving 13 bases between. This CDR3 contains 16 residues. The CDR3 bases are TGTGCCAGCAGTTTTGACGGGATTACTAGCACAGATACGCAGTATTTT. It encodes CASSFDGITSTDTQYF.

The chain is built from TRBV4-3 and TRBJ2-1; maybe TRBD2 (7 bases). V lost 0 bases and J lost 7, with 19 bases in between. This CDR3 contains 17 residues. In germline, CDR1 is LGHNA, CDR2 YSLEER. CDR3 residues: CASSQDGAGEGGNEQFF. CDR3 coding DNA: TGCGCCAGCAGCCAAGATGGGGCGGGAGAGGGGGGAAATGAGCAGTTCTTC.

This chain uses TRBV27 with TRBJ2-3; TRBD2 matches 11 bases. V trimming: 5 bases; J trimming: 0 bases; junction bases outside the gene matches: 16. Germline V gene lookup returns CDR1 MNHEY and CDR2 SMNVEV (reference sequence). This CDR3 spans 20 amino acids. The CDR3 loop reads CASSPVPTPGLAESTDTQYF. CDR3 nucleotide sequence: TGTGCCAGCAGTCCAGTGCCTACACCGGGACTAGCGGAGAGCACAGATACGCAGTATTTT.

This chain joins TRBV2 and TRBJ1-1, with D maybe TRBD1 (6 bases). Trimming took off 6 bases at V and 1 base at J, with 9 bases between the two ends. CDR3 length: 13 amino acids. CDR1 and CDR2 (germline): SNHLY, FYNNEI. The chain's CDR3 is CASRRGENTEAFF. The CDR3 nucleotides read TGTGCCAGCAGGAGGGGGGAGAACACTGAAGCTTTCTTT.

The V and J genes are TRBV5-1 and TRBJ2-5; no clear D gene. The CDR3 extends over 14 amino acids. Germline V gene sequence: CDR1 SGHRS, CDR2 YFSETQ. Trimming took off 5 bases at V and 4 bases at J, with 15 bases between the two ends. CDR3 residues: CASRGWSSGETQYF. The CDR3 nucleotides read TGCGCCAGCAGGGGGTGGTCGTCGGGAGAGACCCAGTACTTC. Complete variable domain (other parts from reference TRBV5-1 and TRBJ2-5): KAGVTQTPRYLIKTRGQQVTLSCSPISGHRSVSWYQQTPGQGLQFLFEYFSETQRNKGNFPGRFSGRQFSNSRSEMNVSTLELGDSALYLCASRGWSSGETQYFGPGTRLLVL.

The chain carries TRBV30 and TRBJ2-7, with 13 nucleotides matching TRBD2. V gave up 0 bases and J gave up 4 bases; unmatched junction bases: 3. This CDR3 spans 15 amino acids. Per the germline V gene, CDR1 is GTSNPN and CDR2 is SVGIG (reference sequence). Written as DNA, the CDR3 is TGTGCCTGGAGTGTATGGACTAGCGGGAGTTACGAGCAGTACTTC. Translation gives CAWSVWTSGSYEQYF.

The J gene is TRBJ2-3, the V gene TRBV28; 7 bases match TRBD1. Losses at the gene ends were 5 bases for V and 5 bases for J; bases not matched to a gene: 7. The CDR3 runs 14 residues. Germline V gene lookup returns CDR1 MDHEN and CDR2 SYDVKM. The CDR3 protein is CASSLDRAGDTQYF. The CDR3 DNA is TGTGCCAGCAGTCTTGACAGGGCGGGAGATACGCAGTATTTT.

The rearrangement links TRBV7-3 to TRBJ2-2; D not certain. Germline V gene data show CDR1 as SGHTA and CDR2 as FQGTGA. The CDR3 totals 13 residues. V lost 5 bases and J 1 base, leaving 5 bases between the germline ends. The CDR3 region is CASSLENTGELFF. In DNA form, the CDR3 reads TGTGCCAGCAGCCTAGAGAACACCGGGGAGCTGTTTTTT.

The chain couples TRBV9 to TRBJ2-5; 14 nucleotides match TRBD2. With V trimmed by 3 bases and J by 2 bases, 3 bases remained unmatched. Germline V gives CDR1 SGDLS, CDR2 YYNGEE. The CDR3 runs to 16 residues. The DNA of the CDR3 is TGTGCCAGCAGCGCTGGGACTAGCGGGGGTCAAGAGACCCAGTACTTC. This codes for CASSAGTSGGQETQYF.

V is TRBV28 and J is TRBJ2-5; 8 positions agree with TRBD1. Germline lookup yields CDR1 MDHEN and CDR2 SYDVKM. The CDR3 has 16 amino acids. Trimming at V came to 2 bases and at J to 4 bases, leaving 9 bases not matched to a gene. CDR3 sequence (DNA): TGTGCCAGCAGTTTAGAGACAGGGGTTTCACGAGAGACCCAGTACTTC. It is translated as CASSLETGVSRETQYF.

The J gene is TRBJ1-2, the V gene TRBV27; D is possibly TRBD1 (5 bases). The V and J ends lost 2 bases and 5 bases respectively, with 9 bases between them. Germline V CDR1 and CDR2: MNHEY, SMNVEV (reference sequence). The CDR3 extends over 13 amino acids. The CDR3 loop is CASSLGGSYGYTF. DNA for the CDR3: TGTGCCAGCAGTTTAGGGGGTAGTTATGGCTACACCTTC.

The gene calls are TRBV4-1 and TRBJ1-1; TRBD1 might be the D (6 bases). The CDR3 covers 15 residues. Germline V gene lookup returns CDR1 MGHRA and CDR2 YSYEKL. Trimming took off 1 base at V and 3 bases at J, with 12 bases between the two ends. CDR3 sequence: CASSQVTGWDTEAFF. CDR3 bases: TGCGCCAGCAGCCAAGTTACAGGGTGGGACACTGAAGCTTTCTTT.

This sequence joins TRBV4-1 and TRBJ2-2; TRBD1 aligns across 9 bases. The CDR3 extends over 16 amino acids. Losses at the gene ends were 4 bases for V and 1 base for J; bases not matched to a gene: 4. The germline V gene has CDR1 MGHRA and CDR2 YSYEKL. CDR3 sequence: CASSRRDRVNTGELFF. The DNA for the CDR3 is TGCGCCAGCAGCCGCCGGGACAGGGTGAACACCGGGGAGCTGTTTTTT.

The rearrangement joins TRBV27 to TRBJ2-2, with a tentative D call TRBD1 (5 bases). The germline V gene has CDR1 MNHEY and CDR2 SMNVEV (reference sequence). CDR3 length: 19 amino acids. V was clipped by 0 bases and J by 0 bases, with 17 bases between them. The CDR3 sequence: CASSLSPLRGWSNTGELFF. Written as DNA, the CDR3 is TGTGCCAGCAGTTTATCCCCATTAAGGGGCTGGTCGAACACCGGGGAGCTGTTTTTT.

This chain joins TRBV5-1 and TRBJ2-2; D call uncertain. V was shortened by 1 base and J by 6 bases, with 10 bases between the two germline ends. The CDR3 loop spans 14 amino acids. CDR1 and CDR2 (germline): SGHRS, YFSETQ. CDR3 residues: CASSLSSLAGELFF. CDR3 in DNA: TGCGCCAGCAGCTTGAGTTCTCTGGCCGGGGAGCTGTTTTTT. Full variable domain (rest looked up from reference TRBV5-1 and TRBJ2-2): KAGVTQTPRYLIKTRGQQVTLSCSPISGHRSVSWYQQTPGQGLQFLFEYFSETQRNKGNFPGRFSGRQFSNSRSEMNVSTLELGDSALYLCASSLSSLAGELFFGEGSRLTVL.